This entry is about one T cell receptor beta chain. Its antigen remains unidentified. The sample's time point: cycle 4 day 1 (C4D1), after less than 7 weeks of nivolumab. Relapse was seen in all patients after autologous stem cell transplantation, and brentuximab vedotin exposure was variable. Starting with thawed PBMCs, CD4+ T cells were purified by magnetic negative selection. Patients' outcomes at their best amounted to complete response, partial response or progressive disease. Trimming pared 1 base from V and 6 bases from J, leaving 14 bases between. The CDR3 runs 15 residues. CDR1 and CDR2 from the germline V gene are SGHVS and FQNEAQ. The protocol was immunoSEQ multiplex PCR, while the TCRdb copy is restricted to in-frame clones and leaves out a portion. The sample holds tens of thousands of clones; 80% to 85% are singletons and the top ten take around 3%. This record comes from a study of PD-1 blockade in classical Hodgkin lymphoma.

Whole-study results and caveats: For complete responders, baseline diversity was comparable to that of newly diagnosed patients. Those starting nivolumab under 1 year post-ASCT were excluded.

The TCR comes from a human donor with classical Hodgkin lymphoma. This chain connects TRBV7-8 to TRBJ2-3; unclear D gene. The starting material was CD4+ T cells from blood, obtained before the fourth cycle of nivolumab. The chain's CDR3 is CASSLGNGPRDTQYF. CDR3 nucleotide sequence: TGTGCCAGCAGCTTAGGTAACGGACCCAGGGATACGCAGTATTTT. Supplemented by reference TRBV7-8 and TRBJ2-3, the full variable domain reads GAGVSQSPRYKVAKRGQDVALRCDPISGHVSLFWYQQALGQGPEFLTYFQNEAQLDKSGLPSDRFFAERPEGSVSTLKIQRTQQEDSAVYLCASSLGNGPRDTQYFGPGTRLTVL.